The 14 T cell receptor beta chains below were found in one sample sequenced in a study of T cell changes during pregnancy in multiple sclerosis. The assay was immunoSEQ multiplex PCR, and TCRdb's table has in-frame clones only and misses some. The sample carries about 31,000 clones, about 91% recorded once. Sequenced here: CD4+ T cells from peripheral blood mononuclear cells, sampled in the first trimester of pregnancy. These receptor sequences come from a female donor in good health, enrolled as a control in a pregnancy study.

The chain carries TRBV7-2 and TRBJ1-2, with TRBD1 matching 8 bases. The V and J ends lost 0 bases and 4 bases, in that order; junction bases with no gene match: 1. Germline loops: CDR1 SGHTA, CDR2 FQGNSA. The CDR3 consists of 14 residues. The CDR3: CASSLAQGAYGYTF. The CDR3, as DNA: TGTGCCAGCAGCTTAGCGCAGGGGGCCTATGGCTACACCTTC.

The V and J genes are TRBV23-1 and TRBJ2-2; D remains unclear. TRBV23-1 is an open reading frame, and its role is uncertain. Deletions cut 5 bases from V and 6 bases from J, with 13 bases between. CDR3 length equals 14 residues. The CDR3 loop is CASSSIAPAGELFF. In DNA form, the CDR3 reads TGCGCCAGCAGTTCCATAGCTCCCGCCGGGGAGCTGTTTTTT.

The V gene is TRBV6-5, the J gene TRBJ1-1; a weak D match, TRBD1 (6 bases). This CDR3 contains 15 residues. Looked up from germline, CDR1 is MNHEY and CDR2 is SVGAGI. The V and J ends lost 4 bases and 0 bases respectively, with 12 bases between them. In DNA, the CDR3 is TGTGCCAGCAGTTCCGGGGGGGGGCTGAACACTGAAGCTTTCTTT. Protein: CASSSGGGLNTEAFF.

This CDR3 is CASSEVRLNQPQHF. As DNA, the CDR3 is TGTGCCAGCAGTGAAGTGAGGTTAAATCAGCCCCAGCATTTT. The chain recombines TRBV6-1 with TRBJ1-5; D is undetermined. The CDR3 spans 14 residues. Trimming cost V 1 base and J 4 bases, with 8 bases left between them. Germline assignment: CDR1 MNHNS and CDR2 SASEGT.

CDR3 region: CASSAVGQGVSNQPQHF. The CDR3 nucleotides are TGTGCCAGCTCCGCCGTGGGGCAGGGGGTTAGCAATCAGCCCCAGCATTTT. The chain recombines TRBV18 with TRBJ1-5, with 7 nucleotides matching TRBD1. The junction had 11 bases not matched to a gene; V was cut back by 6 bases and J by 0 bases. The CDR3 is 17 amino acids. Germline V lookup: CDR1 KGHSH, CDR2 LQKENI.

The CDR3 sequence is CASSLTVGTGGADTQYF. DNA for the CDR3: TGTGCCAGCAGCTTAACGGTGGGGACAGGGGGCGCGGATACGCAGTATTTT. This chain connects TRBV7-3 to TRBJ2-3, with TRBD1 matching 12 bases. From germline, CDR1 is SGHTA and CDR2 FQGTGA. The trim removed 0 bases at V and 6 bases at J, leaving 7 bases unmatched. The CDR3 is 17 amino acids. Using reference TRBV7-3 and TRBJ2-3 for the parts outside the CDR3, the full variable domain is GAGVSQTPSNKVTEKGKYVELRCDPISGHTALYWYRQSLGQGPEFLIYFQGTGAADDSGLPNDRFFAVRPEGSVSTLKIQRTERGDSAVYLCASSLTVGTGGADTQYFGPGTRLTVL.

J is TRBJ2-1 and V is TRBV2; 10 nucleotides align to TRBD2. CDR1 is SNHLY, CDR2 FYNNEI, per germline. The CDR3 is 15 residues long. Losses at the gene ends were 4 bases for V and 6 bases for J; bases not matched to a gene: 6. CDR3 sequence: CASSVGLAGANEQFF. The CDR3 DNA follows: TGTGCCAGCAGTGTAGGGCTAGCGGGGGCCAATGAGCAGTTCTTC. The variable domain in full, with the rest retrieved from reference TRBV2 and TRBJ2-1, is EPEVTQTPSHQVTQMGQEVILRCVPISNHLYFYWYRQILGQKVEFLVSFYNNEISEKSEIFDDQFSVERPDGSNFTLKIRSTKLEDSAMYFCASSVGLAGANEQFFGPGTRLTVL.

The chain is built from TRBV18 and TRBJ2-7; 8 positions agree with TRBD1. Germline CDR1 KGHSH, CDR2 LQKENI. The CDR3 is 13 amino acids. V gave up 3 bases and J gave up 9 bases; unmatched junction bases: 7. CDR3 bases: TGTGCCAGCTCACCCCAGGGGGCGGATGGGCAGTACTTC. Amino acids: CASSPQGADGQYF.

This clone came up once. V gene TRBV28 combines with J gene TRBJ2-1; TRBD2 agrees at 12 bases. Looked up from germline, CDR1 is MDHEN and CDR2 is SYDVKM. This CDR3 has 18 amino acids. V lost 2 bases, J lost 6 bases, and 11 bases stayed unmatched. The CDR3 is CASSLVLAGGHAGNEQFF. The CDR3 bases are TGTGCCAGCAGTTTAGTTCTAGCGGGGGGGCACGCGGGCAATGAGCAGTTCTTC.

This chain connects TRBV30 to TRBJ1-1; a possible D gene is TRBD1 (6 bases). V was cut by 4 bases and J by 1 base, with 7 bases left in between. CDR3 length: 12 residues. In germline, CDR1 is GTSNPN, CDR2 SVGIG (reference sequence). The chain's CDR3 is CAWTDRNTEAFF. DNA for the CDR3: TGTGCCTGGACGGACAGGAACACTGAAGCTTTCTTT.

This clone has just a few counts. The chain has TRBV7-2 and TRBJ1-5; D unclear. CDR1 is SGHTA and CDR2 is FQGNSA in the germline V gene. The V and J ends lost 2 bases and 4 bases respectively, with 3 bases between them. CDR3 size: 12 residues. CDR3 region: CASSLLNQPQHF. CDR3 DNA sequence: TGTGCCAGCAGCTTATTAAATCAGCCCCAGCATTTT.

The J gene is TRBJ2-5, the V gene TRBV4-3; no reliable D call. CDR3 length: 13 amino acids. V lost 4 bases, J lost 4 bases, and 10 bases lay in between. Germline V gene sequence: CDR1 LGHNA, CDR2 YSLEER. The CDR3 protein is CASSPDLGETQYF. The CDR3, as DNA: TGCGCCAGCAGCCCAGATCTAGGAGAGACCCAGTACTTC.

The rearrangement joins TRBV27 to TRBJ1-2, with 7 bases fitting TRBD1. Trimming removed 8 bases from V and 1 base from J; junction bases left unmatched: 7. The CDR3 spans 14 residues. Per germline, CDR1 MNHEY and CDR2 SMNVEV (reference sequence). The CDR3 spells CASGSQGDNYGYTF. As DNA, the CDR3 is TGTGCCAGCGGGTCTCAGGGGGATAACTATGGCTACACCTTC.

V and J are TRBV7-2 and TRBJ2-3; D ambiguous. The CDR3 sequence is 14 residues long. V lost 1 base and J 2 bases, leaving 7 bases between the germline ends. The germline gives CDR1 SGHTA, CDR2 FQGNSA. For the CDR3, the DNA is TGTGCCAGCAGCTTAGGAGGTCACACAGATACGCAGTATTTT. Encoded protein: CASSLGGHTDTQYF.